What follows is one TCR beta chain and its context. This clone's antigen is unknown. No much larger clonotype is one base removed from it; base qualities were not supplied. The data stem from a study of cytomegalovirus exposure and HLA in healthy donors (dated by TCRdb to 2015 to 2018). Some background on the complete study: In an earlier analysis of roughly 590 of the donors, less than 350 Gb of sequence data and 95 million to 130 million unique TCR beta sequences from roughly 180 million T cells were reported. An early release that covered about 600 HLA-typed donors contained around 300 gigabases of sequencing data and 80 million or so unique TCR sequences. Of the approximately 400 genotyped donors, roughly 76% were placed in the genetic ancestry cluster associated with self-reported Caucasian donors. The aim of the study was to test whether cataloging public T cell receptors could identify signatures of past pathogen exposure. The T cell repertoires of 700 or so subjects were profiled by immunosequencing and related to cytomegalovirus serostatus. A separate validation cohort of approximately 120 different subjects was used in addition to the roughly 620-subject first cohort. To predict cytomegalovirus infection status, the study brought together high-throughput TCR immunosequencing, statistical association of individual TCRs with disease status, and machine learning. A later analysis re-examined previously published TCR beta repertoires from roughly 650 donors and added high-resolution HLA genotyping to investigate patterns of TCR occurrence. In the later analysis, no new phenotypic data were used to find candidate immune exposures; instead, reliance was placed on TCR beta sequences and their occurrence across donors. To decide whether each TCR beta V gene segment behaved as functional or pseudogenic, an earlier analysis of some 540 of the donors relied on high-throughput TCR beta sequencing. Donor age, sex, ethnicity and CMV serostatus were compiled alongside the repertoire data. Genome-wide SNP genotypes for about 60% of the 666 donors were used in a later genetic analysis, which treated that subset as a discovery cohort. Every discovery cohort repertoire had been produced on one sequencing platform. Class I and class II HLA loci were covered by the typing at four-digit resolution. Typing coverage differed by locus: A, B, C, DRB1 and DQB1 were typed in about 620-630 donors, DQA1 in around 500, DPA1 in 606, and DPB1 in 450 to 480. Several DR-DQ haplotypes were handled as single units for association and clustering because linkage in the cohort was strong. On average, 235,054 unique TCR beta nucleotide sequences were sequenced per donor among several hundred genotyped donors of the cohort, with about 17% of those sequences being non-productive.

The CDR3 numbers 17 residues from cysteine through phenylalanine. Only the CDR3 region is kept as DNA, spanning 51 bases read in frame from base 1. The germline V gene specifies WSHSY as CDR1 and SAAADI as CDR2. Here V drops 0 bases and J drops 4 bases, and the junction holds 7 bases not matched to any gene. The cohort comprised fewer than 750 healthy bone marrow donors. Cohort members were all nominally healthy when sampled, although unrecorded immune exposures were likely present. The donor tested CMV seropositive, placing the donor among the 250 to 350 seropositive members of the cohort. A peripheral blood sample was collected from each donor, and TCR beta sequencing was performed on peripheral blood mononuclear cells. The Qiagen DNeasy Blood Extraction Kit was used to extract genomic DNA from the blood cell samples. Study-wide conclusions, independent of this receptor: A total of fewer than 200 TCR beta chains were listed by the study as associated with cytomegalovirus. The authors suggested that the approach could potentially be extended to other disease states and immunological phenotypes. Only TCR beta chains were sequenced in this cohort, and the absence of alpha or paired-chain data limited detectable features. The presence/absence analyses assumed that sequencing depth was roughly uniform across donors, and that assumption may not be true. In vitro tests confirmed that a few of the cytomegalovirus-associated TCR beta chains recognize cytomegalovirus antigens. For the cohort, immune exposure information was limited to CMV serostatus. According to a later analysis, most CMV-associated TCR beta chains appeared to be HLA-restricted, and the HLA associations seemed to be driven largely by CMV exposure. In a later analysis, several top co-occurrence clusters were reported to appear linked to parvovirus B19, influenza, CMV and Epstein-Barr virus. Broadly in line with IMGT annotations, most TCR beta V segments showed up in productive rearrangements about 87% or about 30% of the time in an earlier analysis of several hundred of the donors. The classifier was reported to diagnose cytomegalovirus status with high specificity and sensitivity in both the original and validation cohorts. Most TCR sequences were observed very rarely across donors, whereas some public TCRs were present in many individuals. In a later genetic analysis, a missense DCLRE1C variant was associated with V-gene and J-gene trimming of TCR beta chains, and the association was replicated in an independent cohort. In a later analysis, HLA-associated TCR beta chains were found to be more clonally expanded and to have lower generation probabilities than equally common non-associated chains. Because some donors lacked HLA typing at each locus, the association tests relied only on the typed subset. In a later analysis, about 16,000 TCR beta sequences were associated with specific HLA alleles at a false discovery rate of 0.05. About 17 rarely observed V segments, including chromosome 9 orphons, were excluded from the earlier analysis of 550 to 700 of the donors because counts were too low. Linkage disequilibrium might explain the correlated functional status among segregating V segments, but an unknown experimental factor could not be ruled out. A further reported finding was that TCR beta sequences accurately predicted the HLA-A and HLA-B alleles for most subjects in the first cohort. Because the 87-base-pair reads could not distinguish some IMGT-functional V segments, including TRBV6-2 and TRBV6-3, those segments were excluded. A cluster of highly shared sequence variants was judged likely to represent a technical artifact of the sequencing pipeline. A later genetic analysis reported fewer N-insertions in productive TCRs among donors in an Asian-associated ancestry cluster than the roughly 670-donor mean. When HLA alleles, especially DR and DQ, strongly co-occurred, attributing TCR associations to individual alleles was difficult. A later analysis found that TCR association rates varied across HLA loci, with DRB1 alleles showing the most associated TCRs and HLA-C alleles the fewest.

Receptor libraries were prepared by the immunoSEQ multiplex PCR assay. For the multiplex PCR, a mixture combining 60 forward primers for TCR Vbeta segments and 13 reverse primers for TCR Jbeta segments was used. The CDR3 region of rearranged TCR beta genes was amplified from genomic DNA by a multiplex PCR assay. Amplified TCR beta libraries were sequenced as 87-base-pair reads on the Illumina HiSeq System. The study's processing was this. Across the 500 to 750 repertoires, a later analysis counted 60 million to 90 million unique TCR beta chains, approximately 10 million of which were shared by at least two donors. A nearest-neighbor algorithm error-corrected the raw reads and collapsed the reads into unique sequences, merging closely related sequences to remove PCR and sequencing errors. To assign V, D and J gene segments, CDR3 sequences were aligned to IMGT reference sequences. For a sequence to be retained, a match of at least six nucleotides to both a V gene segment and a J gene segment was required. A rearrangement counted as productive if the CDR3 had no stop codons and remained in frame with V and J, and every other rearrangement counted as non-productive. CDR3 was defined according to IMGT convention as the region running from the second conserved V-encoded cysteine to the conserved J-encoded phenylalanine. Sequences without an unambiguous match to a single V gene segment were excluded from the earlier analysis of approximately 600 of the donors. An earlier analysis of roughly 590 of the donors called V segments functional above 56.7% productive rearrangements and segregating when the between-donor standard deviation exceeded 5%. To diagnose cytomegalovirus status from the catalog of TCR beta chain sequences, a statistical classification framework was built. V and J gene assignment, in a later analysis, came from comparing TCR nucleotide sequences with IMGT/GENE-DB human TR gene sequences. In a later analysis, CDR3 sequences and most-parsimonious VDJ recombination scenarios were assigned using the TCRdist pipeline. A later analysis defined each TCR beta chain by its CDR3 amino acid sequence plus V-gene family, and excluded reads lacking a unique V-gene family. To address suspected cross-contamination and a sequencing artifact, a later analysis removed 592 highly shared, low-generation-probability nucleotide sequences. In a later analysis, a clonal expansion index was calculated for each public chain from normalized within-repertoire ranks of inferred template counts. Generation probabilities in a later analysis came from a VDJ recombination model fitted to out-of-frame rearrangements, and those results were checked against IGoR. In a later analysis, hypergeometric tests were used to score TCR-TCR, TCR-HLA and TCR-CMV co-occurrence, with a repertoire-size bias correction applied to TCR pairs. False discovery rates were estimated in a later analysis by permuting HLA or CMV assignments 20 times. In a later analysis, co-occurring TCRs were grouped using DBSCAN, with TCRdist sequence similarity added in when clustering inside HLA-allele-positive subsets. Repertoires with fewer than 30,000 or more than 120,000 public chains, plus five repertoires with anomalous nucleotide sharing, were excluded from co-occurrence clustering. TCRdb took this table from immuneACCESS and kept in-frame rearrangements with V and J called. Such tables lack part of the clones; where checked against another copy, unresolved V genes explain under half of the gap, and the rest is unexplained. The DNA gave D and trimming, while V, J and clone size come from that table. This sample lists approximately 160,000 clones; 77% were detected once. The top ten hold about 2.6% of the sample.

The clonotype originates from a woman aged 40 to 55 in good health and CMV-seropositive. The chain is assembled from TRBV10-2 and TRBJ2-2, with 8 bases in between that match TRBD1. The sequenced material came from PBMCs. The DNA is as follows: TGCGCCAGCAGTGAGTCGAGGCCAGGGGGCGGCACCGGGGAGCTGTTTTTT. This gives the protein CASSESRPGGGTGELFF.